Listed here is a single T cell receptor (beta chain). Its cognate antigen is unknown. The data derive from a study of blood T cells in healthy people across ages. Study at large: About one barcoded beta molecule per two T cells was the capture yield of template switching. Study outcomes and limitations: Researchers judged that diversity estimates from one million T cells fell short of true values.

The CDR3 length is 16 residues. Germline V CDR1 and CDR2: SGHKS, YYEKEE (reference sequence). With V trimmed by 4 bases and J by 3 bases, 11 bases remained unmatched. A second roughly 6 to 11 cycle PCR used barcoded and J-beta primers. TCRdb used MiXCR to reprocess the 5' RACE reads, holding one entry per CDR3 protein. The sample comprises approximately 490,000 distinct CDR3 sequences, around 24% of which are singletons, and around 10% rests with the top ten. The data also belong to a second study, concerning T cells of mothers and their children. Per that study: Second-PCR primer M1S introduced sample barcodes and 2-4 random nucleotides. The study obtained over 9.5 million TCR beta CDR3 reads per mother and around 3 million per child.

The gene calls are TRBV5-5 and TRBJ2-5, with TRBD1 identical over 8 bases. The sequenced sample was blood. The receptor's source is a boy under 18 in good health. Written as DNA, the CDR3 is TGTGCCAGCAGCCACGGACAGGGTCCCAAGAAAGAGACCCAGTACTTC. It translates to CASSHGQGPKKETQYF.